The next 28 T cell receptor beta chains were all read from a single sample in a study of cytomegalovirus exposure and HLA in healthy donors. The PCR made use of 60 Vbeta and 13 Jbeta primers. The assay was immunoSEQ multiplex PCR, and TCRdb's table has in-frame clones only and misses some. The sample records approximately 120,000 clones, about three quarters being singletons. Sequencing input: PBMCs. Receptors were obtained from a woman between 40 and 50 years old in good health and CMV-seronegative.

The rearrangement uses TRBV28 and TRBJ1-5; D might be TRBD1 (6 bases). CDR3 length: 14 residues. With 3 bases removed from V and 1 base from J, the gap between germline ends came to 7 bases. CDR1 MDHEN and CDR2 SYDVKM come from the germline V gene. The CDR3 DNA reads TGTGCCAGCAGTTTGAGGGGGAGCAATCAGCCCCAGCATTTT. The encoded protein is CASSLRGSNQPQHF.

This clone has only a few counts. The chain has TRBV4-1 and TRBJ2-7, with D perhaps TRBD2 (5 bases). Trimming removed 3 bases from V and 12 bases from J, with 18 bases in between. Germline V gives CDR1 MGHRA, CDR2 YSYEKL. CDR3 size: 13 residues. The CDR3 DNA sequence: TGCGCCAGCAGCCAGGAAGGATTTGGAGGATCGTACTTC. Translating gives CASSQEGFGGSYF.

The V call is TRBV18, the J call TRBJ1-4; 9 nucleotides line up with TRBD1. The V and J ends lost 8 bases and 7 bases, in that order; junction bases with no gene match: 14. The CDR3 covers 16 residues. CDR1 is KGHSH, CDR2 LQKENI, per germline. CDR3 bases: TGTGCCAGCCGTCCAACGCTACAGGGGGCGCGTGAAAAACTGTTTTTT. It codes for CASRPTLQGAREKLFF.

The rearrangement uses TRBV27 and TRBJ1-2; D not resolved. V dropped 0 bases and J dropped 7 bases, with 9 bases sitting between them. CDR1 is MNHEY, CDR2 SMNVEV, per germline (reference sequence). The CDR3 runs 13 residues. CDR3 bases: TGTGCCAGCAGTTTATCTCTAGGTTCTGGCTACACCTTC. Its protein product is CASSLSLGSGYTF.

V gene TRBV28 combines with J gene TRBJ1-6; 7 positions match TRBD1. Germline assignment: CDR1 MDHEN and CDR2 SYDVKM. V dropped 4 bases and J dropped 11; count of bases not matched to a gene: 5. The CDR3 extends over 13 amino acids. The CDR3 spells CASSSGQPPPLHF. CDR3 bases: TGTGCCAGCAGTTCGGGACAGCCCCCACCCCTCCACTTT.

The chain uses TRBV18 and TRBJ2-1, with TRBD2 matching over 7 bases. The germline V gene encodes CDR1 KGHSH and CDR2 LQKENI. J gave up 3 bases and V 0 bases, and 5 bases lay outside the gene matches. This CDR3 contains 16 residues. The CDR3 region is CASSPPSSGYYNEQFF. DNA for the CDR3: TGTGCCAGCTCACCACCCTCTAGCGGCTACTACAATGAGCAGTTCTTC.

This sequence joins TRBV6-6 and TRBJ2-7, with 8 nucleotides matching TRBD2. Germline V gives CDR1 MNHNY, CDR2 SVGAGI (reference sequence). CDR3 length: 13 residues. The trim removed 6 bases at V and 6 bases at J, leaving 7 bases unmatched. CDR3 nucleotide sequence: TGTGCCAGCAGCCGCGGACTAGCCGGCGAGCAGTACTTC. Translated, it gives CASSRGLAGEQYF.

The gene calls are TRBV2 and TRBJ1-5; 9 nucleotides align to TRBD1. There are 16 residues in the CDR3. Germline loops: CDR1 SNHLY, CDR2 FYNNEI. Trimming removed 1 base from V and 3 bases from J; junction bases left unmatched: 4. The CDR3 DNA sequence: TGTGCCAGCAGTGAAGTCACAGGGGGCCTCAATCAGCCCCAGCATTTT. Translated, it gives CASSEVTGGLNQPQHF.

This clone has a single count. The rearrangement links TRBV29-1 to TRBJ2-7, with 15 bases that match TRBD2. V shed 6 bases, J shed 4 bases, and the junction held 7 bases outside the gene matches. The CDR3 extends over 15 amino acids. Germline V gene sequence: CDR1 SQVTM, CDR2 ANQGSEA. CDR3 sequence: CSVGTGTSGRYEQYF. DNA of the CDR3: TGCAGCGTGGGGACCGGGACTAGCGGGAGGTACGAGCAGTACTTC.

This clone was picked up one time. The rearrangement links TRBV7-9 to TRBJ1-1; D perhaps matches TRBD1 (6 bases). The CDR3 sequence is 13 residues long. From germline, CDR1 is SEHNR and CDR2 FQNEAQ (reference sequence). Trimming removed 6 bases from V and 8 bases from J, with 16 bases in between. The CDR3 region has the DNA TGTGCCAGCAGTGAGGGACGGGGGGGCGAAGCTTTCTTT. The encoded protein is CASSEGRGGEAFF.

The chain uses TRBV11-1 and TRBJ2-7; D may be TRBD2 (6 bases). The CDR3 is 17 residues long. Germline values: CDR1 SGHAT, CDR2 FQDESV (reference sequence). The V end was cut by 7 bases, the J end by 0 bases, with 22 bases between. CDR3 DNA sequence: TGTGCCAGCACCGATGGGAGGTCGGGGCATCACTCCTACGAGCAGTACTTC. This translates into CASTDGRSGHHSYEQYF. Full variable domain (rest looked up from reference TRBV11-1 and TRBJ2-7): EAEVAQSPRYKITEKSQAVAFWCDPISGHATLYWYRQILGQGPELLVQFQDESVVDDSQLPKDRFSAERLKGVDSTLKIQPAELGDSAMYLCASTDGRSGHHSYEQYFGPGTRLTVT.

This chain connects TRBV9 to TRBJ1-4; D is possibly TRBD1 (6 bases). CDR1 and CDR2 (germline): SGDLS, YYNGEE. The CDR3 has 14 amino acids. The ends were cut back, 0 bases at V and 8 bases at J, with 11 bases in the middle. Here the CDR3 reads CASSVGGLREKLFF. In DNA form, the CDR3 reads TGTGCCAGCAGCGTAGGGGGGCTTCGCGAAAAACTGTTTTTT.

The rearrangement joins TRBV6-6 to TRBJ1-1, with 8 bases fitting TRBD1. Germline V gene data show CDR1 as MNHNY and CDR2 as SVGAGI (reference sequence). Trimming at V came to 1 base and at J to 4 bases, leaving 2 bases not matched to a gene. There are 14 residues in the CDR3. The CDR3 here is CASSYLTGGTEAFF. The CDR3 coding sequence is TGTGCCAGCAGTTACTTAACAGGGGGCACTGAAGCTTTCTTT.

This chain uses TRBV2 with TRBJ1-2; possible D gene TRBD1, 5 bases. The CDR3 spans 14 residues. The germline CDR1 and CDR2 sequences are SNHLY and FYNNEI. V was pared by 5 bases and J by 8 bases, with 18 bases between. In nucleotides, the CDR3 is TGTGCCAGCAGTTACCTAGGGGTTTCGGGCGGCTACACCTTC. It codes for CASSYLGVSGGYTF.

As for this clone: Relative to the germline gene, one junction end is altered; a read error may explain this. The chain joins TRBV7-7 to TRBJ2-1; 9 nucleotides align to TRBD1. This CDR3 comprises 14 residues. The germline V gene encodes CDR1 SSHAT and CDR2 FNYEAQ (reference sequence). The CDR3 DNA is TGTGCTAGCAGCTTAGGGACAGGGTTATGGGAGCAGTTCTTC. Translated: CASSLGTGLWEQFF.

The J gene is TRBJ2-7, the V gene TRBV7-9, with TRBD1 matching 8 bases. Germline CDR1 and CDR2: SEHNR and FQNEAQ (reference sequence). V gave up 5 bases and J gave up 6 bases; unmatched junction bases: 9. The CDR3 consists of 14 residues. CDR3 residues: CASSHHDRGSEQYF. CDR3 bases: TGTGCCAGCAGCCACCACGACAGGGGATCCGAGCAGTACTTC. The full variable domain, completed using reference TRBV7-9 and TRBJ2-7, is DTGVSQNPRHKITKRGQNVTFRCDPISEHNRLYWYRQTLGQGPEFLTYFQNEAQLEKSRLLSDRFSAERPKGSFSTLEIQRTEQGDSAMYLCASSHHDRGSEQYFGPGTRLTVT.

The table lists this clone with a few counts. This chain uses TRBV9 with TRBJ2-1, with D possibly TRBD2 on 5 matching bases. V lost 0 bases and J 9 bases, leaving 16 bases between the germline ends. This CDR3 region has 15 residues. Germline V gene sequence: CDR1 SGDLS, CDR2 YYNGEE. The CDR3 protein is CASSVEGARHGEQFF. CDR3 nucleotide sequence: TGTGCCAGCAGCGTAGAGGGAGCCAGACACGGTGAGCAGTTCTTC.

V is TRBV7-9 and J is TRBJ2-2; D remains unclear. V shed 5 bases and J shed 1 base, with 11 bases lying between them. CDR1 and CDR2 from the germline V gene are SEHNR and FQNEAQ (reference sequence). This CDR3 spans 15 amino acids. This chain's CDR3 is CASSPKLQNTGELFF. The CDR3 nucleotides are TGTGCCAGCAGCCCTAAACTACAGAACACCGGGGAGCTGTTTTTT.

This sequence joins TRBV4-1 and TRBJ2-3, with TRBD2 matching over 8 bases. Germline lookup yields CDR1 MGHRA and CDR2 YSYEKL. This CDR3 spans 18 amino acids. The V segment lost 5 bases and the J segment 2 bases; nucleotides outside the gene matches: 15. CDR3 in DNA: TGCGCCAGCAGCAGCGGGCTAGCGGGTCTACTTTCCACAGATACGCAGTATTTT. This translates into CASSSGLAGLLSTDTQYF.

The chain recombines TRBV27 with TRBJ1-5; D gene uncertain. V lost 3 bases, J lost 5 bases, and 8 bases lay in between. Germline assignment: CDR1 MNHEY and CDR2 SMNVEV (reference sequence). The CDR3 runs 13 residues. CDR3 bases: TGTGCCAGCAGTTTTCTTGAGGATCAGCCCCAGCATTTT. Translating gives CASSFLEDQPQHF.

This chain uses TRBV5-4 with TRBJ2-5; 8 nucleotides match TRBD1. The CDR3 runs to 15 residues. Germline trimming cut 4 bases from V and 7 bases from J; bases unmatched to any gene: 12. CDR1 is SGHNT, CDR2 YYREEE, per germline (reference sequence). The CDR3 protein is CASSQSDRGRGTQYF. CDR3 nucleotides: TGTGCCAGCAGCCAGTCTGACAGGGGAAGAGGGACCCAGTACTTC.

This clone was observed a few times. The chain's CDR3 is CASSSSTGEGHQPQHF. The CDR3 DNA follows: TGTGCCAGCAGTTCATCCACAGGGGAAGGGCACCAGCCCCAGCATTTT. The chain is built from TRBV27 and TRBJ1-5; 7 bases align to TRBD1. Germline lookup yields CDR1 MNHEY and CDR2 SMNVEV (reference sequence). The CDR3 totals 16 residues. The trim removed 4 bases at V and 7 bases at J, leaving 13 bases unmatched.

This clone has just a few counts. The J gene is TRBJ2-5, the V gene TRBV6-5; 7 bases fit TRBD2. Germline V CDR1 and CDR2: MNHEY, SVGAGI. V gave up 2 bases and J gave up 5 bases; unmatched junction bases: 2. The CDR3 length is 13 residues. CDR3 residues: CASSYNGRETQYF. In nucleotides, the CDR3 is TGTGCCAGCAGTTACAACGGGAGGGAGACCCAGTACTTC.

The V gene is TRBV28, the J gene TRBJ2-3; no reliable D call. Trimming cost V 4 bases and J 2 bases, with 13 bases left between them. Looked up from germline, CDR1 is MDHEN and CDR2 is SYDVKM. The CDR3 loop spans 15 amino acids. The CDR3 is CASSSPSGPTDTQYF. DNA of the CDR3: TGTGCCAGCAGTTCTCCGTCGGGTCCCACAGATACGCAGTATTTT.

This rearrangement joins TRBV10-3 to TRBJ2-2; D perhaps matches TRBD2 (5 bases). CDR1 and CDR2 (germline): ENHRY, SYGVKD. Trimming left V 10 bases short and J 8 bases short, with 20 bases between. This CDR3 has 14 residues. The DNA of the CDR3 is TGTGCCACCGCCCCAGGAGGTCCGAGGGGGGAGCTGTTTTTT. This gives the protein CATAPGGPRGELFF.

Here the CDR3 DNA reads TGCGCCAGTTTCGACAGGGGGACCACTGAAGCTTTCTTT. Translating it yields CASFDRGTTEAFF. This rearrangement joins TRBV10-2 to TRBJ1-1; 9 nucleotides match TRBD1. Per germline, CDR1 WSHSY and CDR2 SAAADI. The V and J ends lost 9 bases and 4 bases, in that order; junction bases with no gene match: 6. This CDR3 contains 13 residues.

This clone has just a few counts. The rearrangement links TRBV4-2 to TRBJ2-7, with TRBD1 matching over 8 bases. The ends lost 1 base at V and 0 bases at J; junction bases unmatched: 2. CDR1 is LGHNA, CDR2 YNFKEQ, per germline. This CDR3 has 15 residues. CDR3 nucleotides: TGTGCCAGCAGCCAAGGGGACAGGCGCTCCTACGAGCAGTACTTC. As protein: CASSQGDRRSYEQYF.

The V call is TRBV27, the J call TRBJ1-4; D call uncertain. Trimming took 6 bases from V and 8 from J, leaving 19 bases between them. This CDR3 has 15 residues. CDR1 and CDR2 (germline): MNHEY, SMNVEV (reference sequence). This chain's CDR3 is CASRPIDNPGEKLFF. The CDR3 region has the DNA TGTGCCAGCAGGCCGATCGACAACCCTGGCGAAAAACTGTTTTTT. The full variable domain, completed using reference TRBV27 and TRBJ1-4, is EAQVTQNPRYLITVTGKKLTVTCSQNMNHEYMSWYRQDPGLGLRQIYYSMNVEVTDKGDVPEGYKVSRKEKRNFPLILESPSPNQTSLYFCASRPIDNPGEKLFFGSGTQLSVL.